This record concerns one T cell receptor beta chain sequence. This record comes from a study of blood T cell repertoires in COVID-19. Assay used: immunoSEQ multiplex PCR; TCRdb lists only in-frame clones, some missing. The table has about 210,000 clones, approximately 81% seen once. The source of this sequence is a woman in her forties or fifties with acute COVID-19. Sequenced material: PBMCs or T cells enriched from blood (not recorded which).

The DNA for the CDR3 is TGTGCCACGCGGGGACAGGGCAGCGCAGATACGCAGTATTTT. Translating gives CATRGQGSADTQYF. The chain recombines TRBV28 with TRBJ2-3; TRBD1 agrees at 9 bases. CDR1 is MDHEN and CDR2 is SYDVKM in the germline V gene. The V gene end was trimmed by 10 bases and the J gene end by 4 bases; junction bases not matched to a gene: 9. The CDR3 extends over 14 amino acids.